These 24 T cell receptor beta chains share one sample of origin, sequenced in a study of blood T cell repertoires in COVID-19 (dated by TCRdb to 2020 to 2021). Library preparation was by the immunoSEQ multiplex PCR assay. TCRdb carries this immuneACCESS record with in-frame sequences only. Its versions omit some clonotypes, under half of them owing to an unresolved V gene in the studies checked, with the rest unexplained. The sample contains some 250,000 clones, over 65% of them found a single time. The top ten constitute over 3% of the sample. Specimen: peripheral blood. These receptors were obtained from a woman of 80 years or more with acute or convalescent COVID-19.

The rearrangement joins TRBV11-2 to TRBJ1-2, with D possibly matching TRBD1 (6 bases). Germline V gene lookup returns CDR1 SGHAT and CDR2 FQNNGV. V dropped 5 bases and J dropped 2 bases, with 9 bases sitting between them. CDR3 length: 13 residues. CDR3 loop: CASSQGQNYGYTF. The CDR3 nucleotides are TGTGCCAGCAGCCAGGGACAAAACTATGGCTACACCTTC.

V is TRBV5-6 and J is TRBJ2-7; TRBD2 matches at 9 bases. Per the germline V gene, CDR1 is SGHDT and CDR2 is YYEEEE. The V and J ends lost 1 base and 0 bases, in that order; junction bases with no gene match: 5. This CDR3 has 16 residues. The CDR3: CASSLLAGVLSYEQYF. The CDR3 DNA reads as TGTGCCAGCAGCTTGTTAGCGGGAGTCCTCTCCTACGAGCAGTACTTC.

The J gene is TRBJ2-4, the V gene TRBV11-2, with D maybe TRBD2 (6 bases). Germline CDR1 and CDR2: SGHAT and FQNNGV. This CDR3 is built from 14 residues. Trimming pared 0 bases from V and 9 bases from J, leaving 12 bases between. Here the CDR3 DNA reads TGTGCCAGCAGCTTAGATGGGGGGAGGATCATTCAGTACTTC. It is translated as CASSLDGGRIIQYF.

This clone was seen a few times. V is TRBV2 and J is TRBJ2-5, with 7 bases lining up with TRBD2. Trimming at V came to 6 bases and at J to 5 bases, leaving 6 bases not matched to a gene. CDR3 length: 13 amino acids. CDR1 and CDR2 from the germline V gene are SNHLY and FYNNEI. The CDR3 region has the DNA TGTGCCAGCAGATTTAGCGGGCTGGAGACCCAGTACTTC. Amino acids: CASRFSGLETQYF. The entire variable domain, with the rest obtained from reference TRBV2 and TRBJ2-5, is as follows: EPEVTQTPSHQVTQMGQEVILRCVPISNHLYFYWYRQILGQKVEFLVSFYNNEISEKSEIFDDQFSVERPDGSNFTLKIRSTKLEDSAMYFCASRFSGLETQYFGPGTRLLVL.

The rearrangement joins TRBV6-5 to TRBJ1-1, with D possibly TRBD1 on 6 matching bases. This CDR3 has 15 residues. Germline CDR1 and CDR2: MNHEY and SVGAGI. The ends were cut back, 6 bases at V and 5 bases at J, with 19 bases in the middle. CDR3 DNA: TGTGCCAGCAGGGGGGCTCCCGGGTGGCCTACTGAAGCTTTCTTT. Its translation: CASRGAPGWPTEAFF.

This chain links TRBV3-1 (or the pseudogene TRBV3-2) with TRBJ1-4; 7 bases align to TRBD1. The CDR3 runs to 16 residues. CDR1 and CDR2 from the germline V gene are LGHDT and YNNKEL (reference sequence). V trimming: 0 bases; J trimming: 4 bases; junction bases outside the gene matches: 5. This CDR3 is CASSQDPTGDNEKLFF. The CDR3, as DNA: TGTGCCAGCAGCCAAGACCCTACAGGGGATAATGAAAAACTGTTTTTT.

This rearrangement joins TRBV4-2 to TRBJ2-1; 12 bases are shared with TRBD2. There are 16 residues in the CDR3. Per the germline V gene, CDR1 is LGHNA and CDR2 is YNFKEQ. V shed 0 bases, J shed 7 bases, and the junction held 4 bases outside the gene matches. CDR3 region: CASSQDFLAGGNEQFF. DNA for the CDR3: TGTGCCAGCAGCCAAGATTTCCTAGCGGGAGGGAATGAGCAGTTCTTC.

This clone was counted once. V gene TRBV6-6 combines with J gene TRBJ1-1, with 7 bases fitting TRBD1. Trimming cost V 5 bases and J 0 bases; bases outside gene matches: 9. This CDR3 has 16 amino acids. Germline lookup yields CDR1 MNHNY and CDR2 SVGAGI (reference sequence). CDR3 loop: CASSRPGTDMNTEAFF. In nucleotides, the CDR3 is TGTGCCAGCAGTCGTCCCGGGACAGACATGAACACTGAAGCTTTCTTT.

The chain has TRBV5-1 and TRBJ1-2, with 9 bases identical to TRBD1. The CDR3 is 17 amino acids. Trimming took 4 bases from V and 8 from J; bases not matched to a gene: 18. Per germline, CDR1 SGHRS and CDR2 YFSETQ. CDR3 in amino acids: CASSQSGTGRALGGYTF. CDR3 DNA sequence: TGCGCCAGCAGCCAAAGTGGGACAGGGAGGGCCCTCGGAGGCTACACCTTC.

This clone was detected once. The chain has TRBV27 and TRBJ1-1; a weak D match, TRBD1 (5 bases). From germline, CDR1 is MNHEY and CDR2 SMNVEV (reference sequence). The ends were cut back, 5 bases at V and 1 base at J, with 17 bases in the middle. The CDR3 is made up of 16 amino acids. The CDR3 DNA reads TGTGCCAGCAGTCCAGGGTGGGCGACAGCGAACACTGAAGCTTTCTTT. It is translated as CASSPGWATANTEAFF.

The V gene is TRBV7-6, the J gene TRBJ2-2; 11 bases line up with TRBD2. The V gene's germline CDR1 is SGHVS and CDR2 FNYEAQ. This CDR3 has 16 amino acids. V trimming: 3 bases; J trimming: 1 base; junction bases outside the gene matches: 1. CDR3 coding DNA: TGTGCCAGCAGCTTTGGACTAGCGGGGAACACCGGGGAGCTGTTTTTT. Protein product: CASSFGLAGNTGELFF.

The rearrangement joins TRBV19 to TRBJ1-1, with 9 bases lining up with TRBD1. The CDR3 runs 15 residues. V was clipped by 5 bases and J by 6 bases; unmatched bases: 10. Germline CDR1 reads LNHDA; CDR2 reads SQIVND (reference sequence). The CDR3 region is CASSQRQGGKAEAFF. CDR3 DNA sequence: TGTGCCAGTAGTCAGAGACAGGGGGGAAAAGCTGAAGCTTTCTTT. The whole variable domain, filled in from reference TRBV19 and TRBJ1-1, reads DGGITQSPKYLFRKEGQNVTLSCEQNLNHDAMYWYRQDPGQGLRLIYYSQIVNDFQKGDIAEGYSVSREKKESFPLTVTSAQKNPTAFYLCASSQRQGGKAEAFFGQGTRLTVV.

The chain joins TRBV9 to TRBJ2-1; D not certain. The germline gives CDR1 SGDLS, CDR2 YYNGEE. V gave up 1 base and J gave up 0 bases, with 8 bases separating them. This CDR3 has 15 residues. This CDR3 is CASSVSWFSYNEQFF. The DNA of the CDR3 is TGTGCCAGCAGCGTAAGCTGGTTCTCCTACAATGAGCAGTTCTTC.

This clone was observed a few times. This rearrangement joins TRBV28 to TRBJ1-2, with a tentative D call TRBD1 (6 bases). The germline V gene encodes CDR1 MDHEN and CDR2 SYDVKM. CDR3 size: 13 residues. Trimming took off 6 bases at V and 4 bases at J, with 12 bases between the two ends. The CDR3 loop is CASSSGAIYGYTF. CDR3 sequence (DNA): TGTGCCAGCAGCTCAGGGGCGATCTATGGCTACACCTTC.

V and J are TRBV6-5 and TRBJ1-1; 7 bases map to TRBD1. J was trimmed by 5 bases and V by 5 bases; bases with no gene match: 8. Germline V gene lookup returns CDR1 MNHEY and CDR2 SVGAGI. CDR3 length: 14 residues. In DNA, the CDR3 is TGTGCCAGCAGTCCCCCAGGGGGTCGTACTGAAGCTTTCTTT. As protein: CASSPPGGRTEAFF.

The genes are TRBV3-1 (or the pseudogene TRBV3-2) and TRBJ2-3, with 9 bases aligning to TRBD1. CDR1 is LGHDT and CDR2 is YNNKEL in the germline V gene (reference sequence). The length of the CDR3 is 15 residues. The junction had 2 bases not matched to a gene; V was cut back by 4 bases and J by 0 bases. CDR3 coding DNA: TGTGCCAGCAGCCTGGGACAGGGCAGCACAGATACGCAGTATTTT. It encodes CASSLGQGSTDTQYF.

In nucleotides, the CDR3 is TGTGCCAGCAGCCCGAGCGGGGGTAATGAAAAACTGTTTTTT. Residues: CASSPSGGNEKLFF. The genes are TRBV7-9 and TRBJ1-4; the D gene is possibly TRBD1 (5 bases). V lost 5 bases and J lost 4, with 11 bases in between. This CDR3 is 14 amino acids long. Per the germline V gene, CDR1 is SEHNR and CDR2 is FQNEAQ (reference sequence).

J is TRBJ2-7 and V is TRBV5-4; maybe TRBD2 (7 bases). Germline CDR1 reads SGHNT; CDR2 reads YYREEE (reference sequence). The CDR3 contains 16 residues. The V end was cut by 0 bases, the J end by 1 base, with 14 bases between. The DNA of the CDR3 is TGTGCCAGCAGCTTGGGCGGGGGCGTCAGATCCTACGAGCAGTACTTC. It codes for CASSLGGGVRSYEQYF.

The rearrangement uses TRBV6-5 and TRBJ2-1; unclear D gene. V gave up 5 bases and J gave up 2 bases, with 4 bases separating them. The length of the CDR3 is 12 residues. CDR1 and CDR2 (germline): MNHEY, SVGAGI. The CDR3 sequence: CASSLTYNEQFF. In nucleotides, the CDR3 is TGTGCCAGCAGTCTTACCTACAATGAGCAGTTCTTC.

This chain connects TRBV5-1 to TRBJ2-2; D might be TRBD1 (6 bases). The CDR3 covers 15 residues. Per germline, CDR1 SGHRS and CDR2 YFSETQ. V was cut by 2 bases and J by 2 bases, with 10 bases left in between. The DNA for the CDR3 is TGCGCCAGCAGCTTCCAGGGGACAAACACCGGGGAGCTGTTTTTT. It specifies CASSFQGTNTGELFF.

This CDR3 is CASKLRGSGSALKETQYF. The CDR3 DNA reads TGTGCCAGCAAGTTAAGGGGGTCCGGTAGCGCCCTAAAAGAGACCCAGTACTTC. The V gene is TRBV3-1 (or the pseudogene TRBV3-2), the J gene TRBJ2-5; possibly TRBD1 for D (6 bases). The germline V gene has CDR1 LGHDT and CDR2 YNNKEL (reference sequence). The CDR3 loop spans 18 amino acids. The ends were cut back, 7 bases at V and 3 bases at J, with 27 bases in the middle.

This chain connects TRBV19 to TRBJ2-7, with D possibly being TRBD1 (5 bases). CDR1 is LNHDA, CDR2 SQIVND, per germline (reference sequence). The CDR3 contains 13 residues. V gave up 6 bases and J gave up 7 bases, with 16 bases separating them. CDR3 region: CASRGRGDLEQYF. The CDR3 DNA follows: TGTGCCAGTAGAGGTAGGGGCGATCTTGAGCAGTACTTC.

The gene calls are TRBV5-6 and TRBJ2-5; no reliable D call. The CDR3 totals 12 residues. With 4 bases removed from V and 0 bases from J, the gap between germline ends came to 4 bases. Per the germline V gene, CDR1 is SGHDT and CDR2 is YYEEEE. The CDR3: CASSSYQETQYF. The CDR3 DNA reads as TGTGCCAGCAGCAGCTACCAAGAGACCCAGTACTTC.

V gene TRBV6-2 or TRBV6-3 combines with J gene TRBJ2-2; unclear D gene. With 0 bases removed from V and 5 bases from J, the gap between germline ends came to 13 bases. CDR3 length: 16 residues. Per germline, CDR1 MNHEY and CDR2 SVGEGT. CDR3 sequence reads: CASSYSRGLWTGELFF. The CDR3 nucleotides read TGTGCCAGCAGTTACTCGCGTGGGCTATGGACCGGGGAGCTGTTTTTT.